This is a list of T cell receptor beta chains from one sample in a study of T cells in localized non-small cell lung cancer. Data came from immunoSEQ multiplex PCR; TCRdb stores just in-frame clones and leaves some out. The table lists fewer than 50,000 clones, roughly four fifths of them singletons. Sequenced material: PBMCs, taken before any cancer treatment. These receptors were obtained from a man aged 40 to 70 with stage II lung adenocarcinoma. CDR3s include the opening cysteine and the closing phenylalanine or tryptophan. The D gene is left open where the match is weak. Expanded clones are given a class, and other clones once, few, many or no size at all.

V gene,J gene,clone size,D gene,CDR3 DNA,CDR3 protein
TRBV2,TRBJ1-6,few,.,TGTGCCAGCAGTGCCGCGGCGGGGGCGCTCTCACCCCTCCACTTT,CASSAAAGALSPLHF
TRBV11-3,TRBJ1-1,.,TRBD1,TGTGCCAGCAGCTTAGACCCCCGGACAGGGTTAACTTTCTTT,CASSLDPRTGLTFF
TRBV6-4,TRBJ2-3,.,.,TGTGCCAGCAGTTCTAGCGCCACAGATACGCAGTATTTT,CASSSSATDTQYF
TRBV4-3,TRBJ1-4,.,TRBD1,TGCGCCAGCAGCCAAGATCCAGGGGGAACTAATGAAAAACTGTTTTTT,CASSQDPGGTNEKLFF
TRBV5-1,TRBJ2-7,.,.,TGCGCCAGCACCGAGAAGGAGGGGGCGCGATACGAGCAGTACTTC,CASTEKEGARYEQYF
TRBV6-5,TRBJ1-6,.,.,TGTGCCAGCAGTTACCCAGGGGCGGATTCACCCCTCCACTTT,CASSYPGADSPLHF
TRBV6-1,TRBJ2-1,.,.,TGTGCCAGCAGTGCTACCAGGGAATCCTACAATGAGCAGTTCTTC,CASSATRESYNEQFF
TRBV6-6,TRBJ2-5,.,TRBD1,TGTGCCAGCAGCGACAGGGGTCCGACTACCAAAGAGACCCAGTACTTC,CASSDRGPTTKETQYF
TRBV6-5,TRBJ2-7,.,TRBD1,TGTGCCAGCAGGCAAGACAGGGGACCCTACGAGCAGTACTTC,CASRQDRGPYEQYF
TRBV5-1,TRBJ1-5,.,.,TGCGCCAGCAGAGAGGATAGCAATCAGCCCCAGCATTTT,CASREDSNQPQHF
TRBV7-2,TRBJ2-3,once,TRBD2,TGTGCCAGCAGCTGGGCGAGGGGCGGGGGGACAGATACGCAGTATTTT,CASSWARGGGTDTQYF
TRBV7-9,TRBJ2-5,.,TRBD2,TGTGCCAGCAGCCCCCTAGCGGGGAGGGAGACCCAGTACTTC,CASSPLAGRETQYF
TRBV14,TRBJ1-3,.,TRBD1,TGTGCCAGCAGCCTGAGGACAGGGATCTCTGGAAACACCATATATTTT,CASSLRTGISGNTIYF
TRBV19,TRBJ1-2,.,TRBD1,TGTGCCAGTAGTATACAAACAGGGGACTATGGCTACACCTTC,CASSIQTGDYGYTF
TRBV5-1,TRBJ1-1,few,.,TGCGCCAGCAGGATGACCGGAAGGACTGAAGCTTTCTTT,CASRMTGRTEAFF
TRBV5-1,TRBJ1-3,.,TRBD1,TGCGCCAGCAGCTTGCAGGGGGCCCCTGGAAACACCATATATTTT,CASSLQGAPGNTIYF
TRBV6-6,TRBJ2-7,.,TRBD2,TGTGCCAGCAGTTATGGCGCTAGCGGGGGCTCCTACGAGCAGTACTTC,CASSYGASGGSYEQYF
TRBV29-1,TRBJ1-1,.,TRBD1,TGCAGCGTTGTGAACAGGGGGCAGGCTGAAGCTTTCTTT,CSVVNRGQAEAFF
TRBV19,TRBJ1-1,.,TRBD1,TGTGCCAGTAGTATGGGGACAGGGGGTGCCGGGAACACTGAAGCTTTCTTT,CASSMGTGGAGNTEAFF
TRBV7-2,TRBJ2-1,few,.,TGTGCCAGCAGCTTGTTGATAAATGAGCAGTTCTTC,CASSLLINEQFF
TRBV5-1,TRBJ2-3,.,TRBD2,TGCGCCAGCAGCTTAGCTAGCGGGGGGGCCGATACGCAGTATTTT,CASSLASGGADTQYF
TRBV7-9,TRBJ2-5,once,.,TGTGCCAGCAGCTTAGTGAAGGGGCTCCAAGAGACCCAGTACTTC,CASSLVKGLQETQYF